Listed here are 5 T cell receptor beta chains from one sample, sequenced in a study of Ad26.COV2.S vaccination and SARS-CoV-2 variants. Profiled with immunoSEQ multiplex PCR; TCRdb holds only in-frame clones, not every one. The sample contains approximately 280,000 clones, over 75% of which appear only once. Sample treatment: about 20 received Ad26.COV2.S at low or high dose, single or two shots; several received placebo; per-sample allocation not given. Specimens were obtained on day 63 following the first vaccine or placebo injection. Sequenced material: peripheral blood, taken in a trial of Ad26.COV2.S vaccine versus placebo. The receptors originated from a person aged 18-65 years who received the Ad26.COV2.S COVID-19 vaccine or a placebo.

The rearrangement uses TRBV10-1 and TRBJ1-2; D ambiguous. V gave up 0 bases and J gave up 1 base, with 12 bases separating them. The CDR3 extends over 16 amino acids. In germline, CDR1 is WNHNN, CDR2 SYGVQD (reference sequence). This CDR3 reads CASSESGDPHNYGYTF. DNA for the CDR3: TGCGCCAGCAGTGAGTCTGGAGACCCTCATAACTATGGCTACACCTTC.

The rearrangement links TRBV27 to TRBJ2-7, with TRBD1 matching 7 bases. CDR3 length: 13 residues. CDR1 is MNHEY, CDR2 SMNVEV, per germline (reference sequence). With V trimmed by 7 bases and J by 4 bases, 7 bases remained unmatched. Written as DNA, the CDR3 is TGTGCCAGCAAGGGACAGATGGGGTACGAGCAGTACTTC. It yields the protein CASKGQMGYEQYF.

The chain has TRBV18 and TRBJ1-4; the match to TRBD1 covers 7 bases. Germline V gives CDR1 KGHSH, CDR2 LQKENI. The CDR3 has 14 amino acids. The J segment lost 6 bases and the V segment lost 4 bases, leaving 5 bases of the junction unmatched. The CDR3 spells CASSRRDSYEKLFF. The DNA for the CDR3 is TGTGCCAGCTCACGTCGGGACAGTTATGAAAAACTGTTTTTT.

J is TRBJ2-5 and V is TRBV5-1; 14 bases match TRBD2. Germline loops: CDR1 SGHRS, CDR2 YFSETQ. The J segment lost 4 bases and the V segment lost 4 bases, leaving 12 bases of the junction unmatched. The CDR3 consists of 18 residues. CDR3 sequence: CASSLFSTSGRARETQYF. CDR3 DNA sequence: TGCGCCAGCAGCCTCTTTTCGACTAGCGGGAGGGCCCGAGAGACCCAGTACTTC.

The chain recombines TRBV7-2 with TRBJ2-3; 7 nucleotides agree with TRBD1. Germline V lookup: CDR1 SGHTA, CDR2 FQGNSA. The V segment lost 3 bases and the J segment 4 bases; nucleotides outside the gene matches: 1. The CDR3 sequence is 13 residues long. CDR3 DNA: TGTGCCAGCAGCTTGACAGGGCCAGATACGCAGTATTTT. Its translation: CASSLTGPDTQYF. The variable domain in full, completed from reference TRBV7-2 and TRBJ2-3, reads GAGVSQSPSNKVTEKGKDVELRCDPISGHTALYWYRQSLGQGLEFLIYFQGNSAPDKSGLPSDRFSAERTGGSVSTLTIQRTQQEDSAVYLCASSLTGPDTQYFGPGTRLTVL.